Below, 10 T cell receptor beta chains from the same sample are listed, as sequenced in a study of T cell changes during pregnancy in multiple sclerosis. Profiling relied on immunoSEQ multiplex PCR, and the TCRdb table lists in-frame clones only, not all of them. Altogether about 99,000 clones are present, 85% to 95% being singletons, with the ten largest covering roughly 0.93%. The sample in question was peripheral blood, obtained after pregnancy. The receptors derive from a female donor with multiple sclerosis, enrolled in a pregnancy study.

This sequence joins TRBV27 and TRBJ1-4; 7 bases are shared with TRBD1. The germline V gene encodes CDR1 MNHEY and CDR2 SMNVEV (reference sequence). Trimming removed 5 bases from V and 8 bases from J; junction bases left unmatched: 14. The CDR3 runs 16 residues. The CDR3 spells CASSPTTQGKDEKLFF. CDR3 DNA sequence: TGTGCCAGCAGTCCGACTACACAGGGGAAGGACGAAAAACTGTTTTTT.

In this sample, this clone turned up once. This sequence joins TRBV2 and TRBJ1-4; a possible D gene is TRBD1 (5 bases). The V gene's germline CDR1 is SNHLY and CDR2 FYNNEI. This CDR3 region has 15 residues. V was clipped by 2 bases and J by 5 bases, with 12 bases between them. CDR3 sequence (DNA): TGTGCCAGCAGTGAATTTGACAGTAAAAATGAAAAACTGTTTTTT. It yields the protein CASSEFDSKNEKLFF.

The DNA for the CDR3 is TGTGCCAGCAGCTTGCTAGCGGCTAGCTCCTACAATGAGCAGTTCTTC. Translation gives CASSLLAASSYNEQFF. V gene TRBV7-6 combines with J gene TRBJ2-1; the match to TRBD2 covers 7 bases. CDR1 SGHVS and CDR2 FNYEAQ come from the germline V gene. V gave up 3 bases and J gave up 0 bases; unmatched junction bases: 5. This CDR3 spans 16 amino acids.

This clone was found once. The chain carries TRBV7-2 and TRBJ2-7; 10 bases are a match to TRBD1. Germline V gives CDR1 SGHTA, CDR2 FQGNSA. Trimming took 2 bases from V and 6 from J; bases not matched to a gene: 10. This CDR3 region has 16 residues. The CDR3 DNA sequence: TGTGCCAGCAGCTTATCCGCCCCCGGGACAGGGGCCGAGCAGTACTTC. This codes for CASSLSAPGTGAEQYF. The full variable domain, completed using reference TRBV7-2 and TRBJ2-7, is GAGVSQSPSNKVTEKGKDVELRCDPISGHTALYWYRQSLGQGLEFLIYFQGNSAPDKSGLPSDRFSAERTGGSVSTLTIQRTQQEDSAVYLCASSLSAPGTGAEQYFGPGTRLTVT.

The rearrangement uses TRBV11-2 and TRBJ1-1, with D possibly TRBD1 on 6 matching bases. V was cut by 5 bases and J by 5 bases, with 21 bases left in between. CDR1 is SGHAT and CDR2 is FQNNGV in the germline V gene. This CDR3 is 16 amino acids long. CDR3 coding DNA: TGTGCCAGCAGCCACCCGATCGCCCAGGGGCAAACTGAAGCTTTCTTT. Amino acid sequence: CASSHPIAQGQTEAFF.

The chain links TRBV30 to TRBJ2-7, with D possibly being TRBD2 (5 bases). CDR3 size: 12 residues. V dropped 0 bases and J dropped 4 bases, with 7 bases sitting between them. Germline V gene sequence: CDR1 GTSNPN, CDR2 SVGIG (reference sequence). CDR3 residues: CAWSVREYEQYF. The CDR3 DNA reads as TGTGCCTGGAGTGTACGGGAATACGAGCAGTACTTC. Variable domain in full (rest from reference TRBV30 and TRBJ2-7): SQTIHQWPATLVQPVGSPLSLECTVEGTSNPNLYWYRQAAGRGLQLLFYSVGIGQISSEVPQNLSASRPQDRQFILSSKKLLLSDSGFYLCAWSVREYEQYFGPGTRLTVT.

V is TRBV27 and J is TRBJ2-7, with 11 bases identical to TRBD2. CDR1 MNHEY and CDR2 SMNVEV come from the germline V gene (reference sequence). J lost 7 bases, V lost 6 bases, and 8 bases had no gene match. The CDR3 sequence is 14 residues long. CDR3: CASRVGTSGSEQYF. The CDR3 region has the DNA TGTGCCAGCAGGGTTGGGACTAGCGGTTCGGAGCAGTACTTC.

V and J are TRBV28 and TRBJ2-7; D is perhaps TRBD2 (7 bases). Germline lookup yields CDR1 MDHEN and CDR2 SYDVKM. Trimming took 6 bases from V and 6 from J, leaving 18 bases between them. CDR3 length: 14 amino acids. CDR3 region: CASSATGLAGEQYF. The CDR3 nucleotides read TGTGCCAGCAGCGCCACAGGGTTAGCGGGCGAGCAGTACTTC.

This rearrangement joins TRBV6-5 to TRBJ2-2; a weak D match, TRBD2 (6 bases). V was trimmed by 2 bases and J by 2 bases, leaving 9 bases between them. This CDR3 is built from 15 residues. The germline gives CDR1 MNHEY, CDR2 SVGAGI. The DNA of the CDR3 is TGTGCCAGCAGTTACGGGACTCTCAACACCGGGGAGCTGTTTTTT. Encoded protein: CASSYGTLNTGELFF.

To note about this clone: The sample contains more than one DNA sequence encoding this CDR3. V usage is TRBV5-1 and J usage is TRBJ2-7; TRBD1 agrees at 8 bases. The CDR3 contains 14 residues. The germline gives CDR1 SGHRS, CDR2 YFSETQ. Losses at the gene ends were 2 bases for V and 2 bases for J; bases not matched to a gene: 3. The DNA of the CDR3 is TGCGCCAGCAGCTTAGGACAGGGACCCTACGAGCAGTACTTC. Encoded protein: CASSLGQGPYEQYF.